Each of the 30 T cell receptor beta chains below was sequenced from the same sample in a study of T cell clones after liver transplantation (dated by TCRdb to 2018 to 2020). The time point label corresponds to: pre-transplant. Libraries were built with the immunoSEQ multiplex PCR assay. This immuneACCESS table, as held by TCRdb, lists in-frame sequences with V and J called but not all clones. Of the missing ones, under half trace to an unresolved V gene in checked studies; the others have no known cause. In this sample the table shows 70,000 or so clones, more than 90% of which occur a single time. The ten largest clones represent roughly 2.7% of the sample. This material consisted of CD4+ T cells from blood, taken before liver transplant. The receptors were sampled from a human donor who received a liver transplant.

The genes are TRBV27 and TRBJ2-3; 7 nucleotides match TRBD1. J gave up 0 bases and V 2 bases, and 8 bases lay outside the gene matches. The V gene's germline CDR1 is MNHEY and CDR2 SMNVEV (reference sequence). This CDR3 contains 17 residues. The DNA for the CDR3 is TGTGCCAGCAGTTTAGGGCAGGGGGTACTTAGCACAGATACGCAGTATTTT. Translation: CASSLGQGVLSTDTQYF.

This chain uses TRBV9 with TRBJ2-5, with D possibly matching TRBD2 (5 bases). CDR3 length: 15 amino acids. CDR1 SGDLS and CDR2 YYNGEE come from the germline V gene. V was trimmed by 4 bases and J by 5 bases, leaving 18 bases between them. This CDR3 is CASSPQTSLGETQYF. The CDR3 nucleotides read TGTGCCAGCAGCCCCCAAACTAGTCTTGGGGAGACCCAGTACTTC.

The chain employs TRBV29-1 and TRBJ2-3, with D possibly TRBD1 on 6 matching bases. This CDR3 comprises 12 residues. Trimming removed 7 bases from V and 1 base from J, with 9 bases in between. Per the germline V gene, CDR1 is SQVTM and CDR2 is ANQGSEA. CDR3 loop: CSARTGTDTQYF. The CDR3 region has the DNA TGCAGCGCCCGGACAGGCACAGATACGCAGTATTTT.

CDR3 DNA: TGTGCCAGCAGCTACCCACCGGGACAGGGTGCTTACGAGCAGTACTTC. Amino acid sequence: CASSYPPGQGAYEQYF. The chain couples TRBV11-2 to TRBJ2-7; 9 nucleotides agree with TRBD1. The CDR3 is made up of 16 amino acids. V trimming: 4 bases; J trimming: 4 bases; junction bases outside the gene matches: 11. Germline CDR1 is SGHAT and CDR2 is FQNNGV. Full variable domain (rest looked up from reference TRBV11-2 and TRBJ2-7): EAGVAQSPRYKIIEKRQSVAFWCNPISGHATLYWYQQILGQGPKLLIQFQNNGVVDDSQLPKDRFSAERLKGVDSTLKIQPAKLEDSAVYLCASSYPPGQGAYEQYFGPGTRLTVT.

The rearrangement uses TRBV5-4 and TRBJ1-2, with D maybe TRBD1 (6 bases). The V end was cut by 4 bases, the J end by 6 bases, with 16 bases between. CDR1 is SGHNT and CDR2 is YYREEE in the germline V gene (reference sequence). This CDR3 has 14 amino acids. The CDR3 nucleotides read TGTGCCAGCAGCACTCAGGGGCTCCTGGATGGCTACACCTTC. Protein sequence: CASSTQGLLDGYTF. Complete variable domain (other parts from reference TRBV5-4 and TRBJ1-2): ETGVTQSPTHLIKTRGQQVTLRCSSQSGHNTVSWYQQALGQGPQFIFQYYREEENGRGNFPPRFSGLQFPNYSSELNVNALELDDSALYLCASSTQGLLDGYTFGSGTRLTVV.

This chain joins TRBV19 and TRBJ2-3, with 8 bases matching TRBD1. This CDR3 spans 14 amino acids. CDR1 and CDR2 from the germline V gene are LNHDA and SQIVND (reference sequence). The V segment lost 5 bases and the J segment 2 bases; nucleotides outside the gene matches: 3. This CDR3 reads CASSVDRVTDTQYF. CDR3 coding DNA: TGTGCCAGTAGTGTGGACAGGGTCACAGATACGCAGTATTTT.

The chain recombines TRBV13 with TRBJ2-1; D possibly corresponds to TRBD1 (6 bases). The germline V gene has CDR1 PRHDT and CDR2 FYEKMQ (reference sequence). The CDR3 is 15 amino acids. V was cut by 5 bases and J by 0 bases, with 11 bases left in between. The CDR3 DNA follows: TGTGCCAGCAGCCCGAGGACAGTCTCCTACAATGAGCAGTTCTTC. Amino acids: CASSPRTVSYNEQFF. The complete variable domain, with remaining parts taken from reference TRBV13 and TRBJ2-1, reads AAGVIQSPRHLIKEKRETATLKCYPIPRHDTVYWYQQGPGQDPQFLISFYEKMQSDKGSIPDRFSAQQFSDYHSELNMSSLELGDSALYFCASSPRTVSYNEQFFGPGTRLTVL.

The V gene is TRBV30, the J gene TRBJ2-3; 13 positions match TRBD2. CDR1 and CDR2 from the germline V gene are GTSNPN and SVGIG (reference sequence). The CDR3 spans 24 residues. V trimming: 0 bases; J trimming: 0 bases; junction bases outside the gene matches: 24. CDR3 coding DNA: TGTGCCTGGAGTGTCCCAAGGGCCCGCCCCCCCCCGGGACTAGCGGGACCTAGCACAGATACGCAGTATTTT. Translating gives CAWSVPRARPPPGLAGPSTDTQYF.

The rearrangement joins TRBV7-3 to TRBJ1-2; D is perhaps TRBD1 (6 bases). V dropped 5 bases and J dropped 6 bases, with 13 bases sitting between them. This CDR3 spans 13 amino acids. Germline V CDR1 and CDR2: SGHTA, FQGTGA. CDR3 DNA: TGTGCCAGCAGCCTGCCCACAGGGAATGGCTACACCTTC. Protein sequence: CASSLPTGNGYTF.

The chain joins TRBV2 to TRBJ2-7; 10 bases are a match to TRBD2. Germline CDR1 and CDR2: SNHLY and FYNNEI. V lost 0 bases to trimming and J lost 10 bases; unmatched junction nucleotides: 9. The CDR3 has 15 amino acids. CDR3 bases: TGTGCCAGCAGTGAAGCGGGAAGACTAGCGGGCTACCAGTACTTC. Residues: CASSEAGRLAGYQYF.

For the CDR3, the DNA is TGTGCCTGGAGTATCCAGGAGGCTTTCTTT. It codes for CAWSIQEAFF. The V call is TRBV30, the J call TRBJ1-1, with D hard to call. The germline V and J ends were trimmed by 2 bases and 11 bases, with 9 bases remaining between them. Germline V CDR1 and CDR2: GTSNPN, SVGIG (reference sequence). CDR3 size: 10 residues.

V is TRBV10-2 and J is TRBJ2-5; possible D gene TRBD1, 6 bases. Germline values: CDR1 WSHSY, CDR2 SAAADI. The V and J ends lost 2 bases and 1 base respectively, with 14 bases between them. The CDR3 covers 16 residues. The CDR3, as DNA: TGCGCCAGCAGTGAGGCTGGACAGAGACGCCAAGAGACCCAGTACTTC. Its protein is CASSEAGQRRQETQYF.

The CDR3 coding sequence is TGTGCCAACCGAGCGGGAGAGACTAACAATGAGCAGTTCTTC. It translates to CANRAGETNNEQFF. J is TRBJ2-1 and V is TRBV13; TRBD2 matches 8 bases. This CDR3 is built from 14 residues. The germline V gene has CDR1 PRHDT and CDR2 FYEKMQ (reference sequence). V lost 10 bases, J lost 5 bases, and 10 bases stayed unmatched.

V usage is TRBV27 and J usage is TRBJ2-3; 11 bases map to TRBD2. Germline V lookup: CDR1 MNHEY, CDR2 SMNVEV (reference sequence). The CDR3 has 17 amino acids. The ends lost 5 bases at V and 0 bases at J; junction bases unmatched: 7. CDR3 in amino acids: CASSPLGLAGSTDTQYF. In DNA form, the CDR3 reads TGTGCCAGCAGTCCCTTAGGACTAGCGGGTAGCACAGATACGCAGTATTTT.

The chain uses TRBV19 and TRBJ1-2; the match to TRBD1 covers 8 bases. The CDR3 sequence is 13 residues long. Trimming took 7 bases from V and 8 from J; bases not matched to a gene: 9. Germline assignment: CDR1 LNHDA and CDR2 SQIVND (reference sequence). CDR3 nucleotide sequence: TGTGCCAGTACCACCGGACAGGGAGGCGGCTACACCTTC. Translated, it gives CASTTGQGGGYTF.

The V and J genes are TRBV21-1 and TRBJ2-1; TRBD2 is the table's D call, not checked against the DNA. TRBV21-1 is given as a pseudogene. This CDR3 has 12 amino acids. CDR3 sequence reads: CASSSRGYEQFF. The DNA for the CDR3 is TGTGCCAGCAGCTCCCGGGGTTATGAGCAGTTCTTC.

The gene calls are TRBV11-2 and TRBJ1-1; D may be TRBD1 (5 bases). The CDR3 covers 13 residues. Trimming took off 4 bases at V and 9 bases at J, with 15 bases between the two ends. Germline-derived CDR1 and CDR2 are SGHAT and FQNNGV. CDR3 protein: CASSYEPDSKAFF. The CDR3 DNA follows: TGTGCCAGCAGCTACGAACCCGACAGTAAAGCTTTCTTT.

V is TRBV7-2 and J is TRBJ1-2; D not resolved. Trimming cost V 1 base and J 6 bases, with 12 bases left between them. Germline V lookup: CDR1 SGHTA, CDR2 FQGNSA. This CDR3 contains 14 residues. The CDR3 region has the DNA TGTGCCAGCAGCTTAGTTGTGGGTGCAGATGGCTACACCTTC. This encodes CASSLVVGADGYTF.

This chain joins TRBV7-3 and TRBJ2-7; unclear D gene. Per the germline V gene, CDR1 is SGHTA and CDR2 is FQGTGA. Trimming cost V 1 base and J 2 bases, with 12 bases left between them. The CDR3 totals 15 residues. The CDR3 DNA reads TGTGCCAGCAGCTTAAATCCGGCTGGGGCCTACGAGCAGTACTTC. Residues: CASSLNPAGAYEQYF.

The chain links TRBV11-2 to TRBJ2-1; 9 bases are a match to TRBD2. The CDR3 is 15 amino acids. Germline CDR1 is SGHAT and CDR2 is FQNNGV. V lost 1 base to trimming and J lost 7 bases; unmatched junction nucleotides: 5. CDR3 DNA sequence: TGTGCCAGCAGCTTAGTTCTAGCGGGGACTAATGAGCAGTTCTTC. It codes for CASSLVLAGTNEQFF.

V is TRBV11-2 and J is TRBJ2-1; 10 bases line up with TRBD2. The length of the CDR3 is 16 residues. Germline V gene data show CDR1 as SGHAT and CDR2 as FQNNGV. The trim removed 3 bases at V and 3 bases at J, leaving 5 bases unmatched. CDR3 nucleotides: TGTGCCAGCAGCTTCTTAAGCGGGAGGGTCTACAATGAGCAGTTCTTC. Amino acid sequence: CASSFLSGRVYNEQFF.

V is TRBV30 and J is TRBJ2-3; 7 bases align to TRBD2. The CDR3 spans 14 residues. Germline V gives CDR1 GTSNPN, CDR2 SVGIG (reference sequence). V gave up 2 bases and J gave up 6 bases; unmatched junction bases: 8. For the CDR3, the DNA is TGTGCCTGGAGTCGCGGGAGTATCACCGATACGCAGTATTTT. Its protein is CAWSRGSITDTQYF. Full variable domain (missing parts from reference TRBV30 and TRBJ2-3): SQTIHQWPATLVQPVGSPLSLECTVEGTSNPNLYWYRQAAGRGLQLLFYSVGIGQISSEVPQNLSASRPQDRQFILSSKKLLLSDSGFYLCAWSRGSITDTQYFGPGTRLTVL.

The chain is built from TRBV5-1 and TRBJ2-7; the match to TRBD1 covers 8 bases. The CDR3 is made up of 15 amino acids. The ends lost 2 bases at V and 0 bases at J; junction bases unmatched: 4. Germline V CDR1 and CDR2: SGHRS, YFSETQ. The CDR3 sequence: CASSFGTGVSYEQYF. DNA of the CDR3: TGCGCCAGCAGCTTTGGGACAGGAGTCTCCTACGAGCAGTACTTC.

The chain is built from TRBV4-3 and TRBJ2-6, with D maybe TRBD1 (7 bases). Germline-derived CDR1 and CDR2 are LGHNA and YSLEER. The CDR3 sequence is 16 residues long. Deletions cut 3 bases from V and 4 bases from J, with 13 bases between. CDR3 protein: CASSHQGGGGANVLTF. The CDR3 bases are TGCGCCAGCAGCCACCAGGGGGGAGGAGGGGCCAACGTCCTGACTTTC.

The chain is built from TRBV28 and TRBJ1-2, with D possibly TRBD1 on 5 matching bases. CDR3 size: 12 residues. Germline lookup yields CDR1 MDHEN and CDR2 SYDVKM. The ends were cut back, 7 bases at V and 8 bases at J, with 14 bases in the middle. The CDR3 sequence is CASTGRKSGYTF. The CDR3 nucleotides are TGTGCCAGCACAGGGCGGAAAAGCGGCTACACCTTC.

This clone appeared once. The CDR3 here is CASTKWGVTEAFF. The CDR3 DNA is TGTGCCAGTACTAAATGGGGCGTCACTGAAGCTTTCTTT. The chain couples TRBV19 to TRBJ1-1; weak D call: TRBD1 (5 bases). Germline loops: CDR1 LNHDA, CDR2 SQIVND (reference sequence). With 7 bases removed from V and 4 bases from J, the gap between germline ends came to 13 bases. The CDR3 contains 13 residues. The full variable domain, in which reference TRBV19 and TRBJ1-1 provide the parts outside the CDR3, is DGGITQSPKYLFRKEGQNVTLSCEQNLNHDAMYWYRQDPGQGLRLIYYSQIVNDFQKGDIAEGYSVSREKKESFPLTVTSAQKNPTAFYLCASTKWGVTEAFFGQGTRLTVV.

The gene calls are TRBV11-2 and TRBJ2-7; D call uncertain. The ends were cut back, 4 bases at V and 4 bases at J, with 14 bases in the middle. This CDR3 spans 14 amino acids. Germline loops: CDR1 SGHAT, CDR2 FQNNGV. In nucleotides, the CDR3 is TGTGCCAGCAGCTCCCTATCGCGGCAATACGAGCAGTACTTC. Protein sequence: CASSSLSRQYEQYF.

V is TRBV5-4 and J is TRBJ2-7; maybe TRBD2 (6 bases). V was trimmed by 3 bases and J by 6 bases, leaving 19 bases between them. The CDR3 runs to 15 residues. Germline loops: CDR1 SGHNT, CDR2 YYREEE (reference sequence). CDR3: CASSSGAGTPGEQYF. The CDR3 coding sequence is TGTGCCAGCAGCTCCGGGGCGGGGACGCCCGGCGAGCAGTACTTC.

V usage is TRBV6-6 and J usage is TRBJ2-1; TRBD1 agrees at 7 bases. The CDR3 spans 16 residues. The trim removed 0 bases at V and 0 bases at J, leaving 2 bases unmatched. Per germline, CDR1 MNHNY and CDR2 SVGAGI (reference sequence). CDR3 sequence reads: CASSYSGQSSYNEQFF. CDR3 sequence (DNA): TGTGCCAGCAGTTACTCGGGACAGAGCTCCTACAATGAGCAGTTCTTC.

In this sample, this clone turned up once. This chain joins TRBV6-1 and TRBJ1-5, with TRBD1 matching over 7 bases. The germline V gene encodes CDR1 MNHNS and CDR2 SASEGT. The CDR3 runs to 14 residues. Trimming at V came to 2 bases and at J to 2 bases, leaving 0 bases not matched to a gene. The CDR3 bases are TGTGCCAGCAGTGAAACAGGGGGCAATCAGCCCCAGCATTTT. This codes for CASSETGGNQPQHF.